This T cell receptor beta chain was captured by sequencing in a study of T-cell reconstitution after alpha-beta-depleted transplantation in children. Germline CDR1 MDHEN, CDR2 SYDVKM. Trimming cost V 8 bases and J 0 bases, with 15 bases left between them. The CDR3 is 15 residues long. TCRbeta library construction was performed incorporating unique molecular identifiers. TCRdb analysed the PCR reads with MiXCR anew, one entry per CDR3 protein. The table lists fewer than 400,000 distinct CDR3 sequences, roughly 21% of them singletons. This chain links TRBV28 with TRBJ2-3, with D unclear. The source of this sequence is a human donor who donated a stem cell graft to a child with acute myeloid leukemia. The source was PBMCs from the stem cell graft donor, collected from the stem cell graft. The CDR3 nucleotides are TGTGCCAGCGGAGCCTCCCAGCCTAGCACAGATACGCAGTATTTT. It specifies CASGASQPSTDTQYF.